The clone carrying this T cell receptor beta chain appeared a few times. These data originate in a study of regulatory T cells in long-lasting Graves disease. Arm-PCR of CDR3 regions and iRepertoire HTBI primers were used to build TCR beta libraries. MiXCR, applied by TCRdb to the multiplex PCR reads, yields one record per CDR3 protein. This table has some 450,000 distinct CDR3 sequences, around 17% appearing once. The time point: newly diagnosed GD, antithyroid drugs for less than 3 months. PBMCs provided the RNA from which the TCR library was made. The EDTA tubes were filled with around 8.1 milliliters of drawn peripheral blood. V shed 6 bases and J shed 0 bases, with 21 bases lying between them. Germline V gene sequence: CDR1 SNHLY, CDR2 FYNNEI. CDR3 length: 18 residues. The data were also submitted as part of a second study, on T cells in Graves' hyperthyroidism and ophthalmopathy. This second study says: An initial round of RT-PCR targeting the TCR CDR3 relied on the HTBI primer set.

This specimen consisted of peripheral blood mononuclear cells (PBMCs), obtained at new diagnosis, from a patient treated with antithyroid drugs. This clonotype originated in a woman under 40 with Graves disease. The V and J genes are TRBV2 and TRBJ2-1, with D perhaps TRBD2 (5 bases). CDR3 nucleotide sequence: TGTGCCAGCAGCCCCCCGGGGAGCGGATCAAGCTCCTACAATGAGCAGTTCTTC. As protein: CASSPPGSGSSSYNEQFF. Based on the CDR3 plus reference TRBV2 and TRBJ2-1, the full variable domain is EPEVTQTPSHQVTQMGQEVILRCVPISNHLYFYWYRQILGQKVEFLVSFYNNEISEKSEIFDDQFSVERPDGSNFTLKIRSTKLEDSAMYFCASSPPGSGSSSYNEQFFGPGTRLTVL.